These 13 T cell receptor beta chains were sequenced from one sample in a study of cytomegalovirus exposure and HLA in healthy donors. The protocol was immunoSEQ multiplex PCR, while the TCRdb copy is restricted to in-frame clones and leaves out a portion. This table holds 150,000 to 200,000 clones, 80% to 90% found once. The sample was PBMCs. The source is a young woman in good health and CMV-seronegative.

The V gene is TRBV4-2, the J gene TRBJ1-5, with no clear D. From germline, CDR1 is LGHNA and CDR2 YNFKEQ. The CDR3 is made up of 15 amino acids. V lost 4 bases to trimming and J lost 5 bases, with 15 bases between them. CDR3 in amino acids: CASSLSEGMDQPQHF. CDR3 nucleotides: TGTGCCAGCAGCCTATCTGAGGGTATGGATCAGCCCCAGCATTTT.

The chain carries TRBV2 and TRBJ2-2; 7 nucleotides line up with TRBD2. J lost 1 base, V lost 5 bases, and 4 bases had no gene match. The CDR3 runs 15 residues. Germline V lookup: CDR1 SNHLY, CDR2 FYNNEI. The CDR3 here is CASSRRGGNTGELFF. The DNA for the CDR3 is TGTGCCAGCAGTAGGCGCGGGGGGAACACCGGGGAGCTGTTTTTT.

The chain combines TRBV6-1 with TRBJ2-7; maybe TRBD1 (6 bases). This CDR3 is built from 15 residues. CDR1 MNHNS and CDR2 SASEGT come from the germline V gene. The ends were cut back, 7 bases at V and 2 bases at J, with 18 bases in the middle. CDR3 DNA sequence: TGTGCCAGCACCATCCGGACAGCCCAAGCCTACGAGCAGTACTTC. It codes for CASTIRTAQAYEQYF.

This chain uses TRBV5-6 with TRBJ2-7; no reliable D call. Trimming pared 1 base from V and 6 bases from J, leaving 11 bases between. This CDR3 spans 13 amino acids. Germline V lookup: CDR1 SGHDT, CDR2 YYEEEE. The CDR3 sequence is CASSLMVGSEQYF. The CDR3 DNA is TGTGCCAGCAGCTTGATGGTGGGTAGCGAGCAGTACTTC.

This chain uses TRBV28 with TRBJ1-1, with D maybe TRBD1 (5 bases). There are 14 residues in the CDR3. In germline, CDR1 is MDHEN, CDR2 SYDVKM. Trimming took 6 bases from V and 2 from J, leaving 13 bases between them. The CDR3 region has the DNA TGTGCCAGCAGATTGACAGATCCAAACACTGAAGCTTTCTTT. Its translation is CASRLTDPNTEAFF.

This clone was seen only once. The V gene is TRBV11-2, the J gene TRBJ2-1; 11 bases map to TRBD1. Germline loops: CDR1 SGHAT, CDR2 FQNNGV. The CDR3 covers 16 residues. V dropped 4 bases and J dropped 6; count of bases not matched to a gene: 8. This CDR3 is CASSSGQGGPLNEQFF. CDR3 DNA sequence: TGTGCCAGCAGCTCGGGACAGGGGGGCCCCCTCAATGAGCAGTTCTTC.

The chain couples TRBV6-5 to TRBJ2-7; TRBD1 is a possible D gene (6 bases). Germline values: CDR1 MNHEY, CDR2 SVGAGI. The CDR3 runs to 15 residues. Trimming removed 6 bases from V and 6 bases from J, with 21 bases in between. The CDR3 DNA is TGTGCCAGCAGGCCGCCGCAAACAGGGTTAGGCGAGCAGTACTTC. It yields the protein CASRPPQTGLGEQYF.

This chain joins TRBV28 and TRBJ2-3; maybe TRBD2 (7 bases). CDR3 length equals 16 residues. The V end lost 7 bases, the J end lost 2 bases, and 19 bases lay between the germline ends. Looked up from germline, CDR1 is MDHEN and CDR2 is SYDVKM. The CDR3 reads CASTTGGGGLTDTQYF. Here the CDR3 DNA reads TGTGCCAGCACCACCGGTGGGGGGGGGCTCACAGATACGCAGTATTTT.

The chain uses TRBV6-5 and TRBJ1-6; TRBD1 might be the D (5 bases). CDR3 length equals 15 residues. V was cut by 2 bases and J by 9 bases, with 14 bases left in between. Germline assignment: CDR1 MNHEY and CDR2 SVGAGI. The CDR3 DNA sequence: TGTGCCAGCAGTTACAGCCGAACAGGTCCTTCACCCCTCCACTTT. Its translation is CASSYSRTGPSPLHF.

V usage is TRBV9 and J usage is TRBJ2-2, with D tentatively TRBD2 (6 bases). Trimming left V 4 bases short and J 5 bases short, with 21 bases between. Germline V gene sequence: CDR1 SGDLS, CDR2 YYNGEE. The CDR3 is 17 residues long. The CDR3: CASSSTQGAGKTGELFF. The CDR3 nucleotides are TGTGCCAGCAGCTCTACCCAGGGCGCGGGAAAGACCGGGGAGCTGTTTTTT.

The chain links TRBV5-6 to TRBJ1-2; D is undetermined. Germline V gene data show CDR1 as SGHDT and CDR2 as YYEEEE. Trimming stripped 2 bases from V and 3 bases from J, with 8 bases between. This CDR3 spans 13 amino acids. CDR3 protein: CASSLEDHYGYTF. The CDR3, as DNA: TGTGCCAGCAGCTTAGAAGACCACTATGGCTACACCTTC.

This clone was detected once. In DNA form, the CDR3 reads TGTGCCAGCAGCCCAAGACAGACCCAAGAGACCCAGTACTTC. Protein sequence: CASSPRQTQETQYF. V gene TRBV7-9 combines with J gene TRBJ2-5; perhaps TRBD1 as D (5 bases). Germline values: CDR1 SEHNR, CDR2 FQNEAQ (reference sequence). The CDR3 runs 14 residues. V lost 5 bases to trimming and J lost 1 base, with 11 bases between them.

J is TRBJ1-1 and V is TRBV6-6, with 8 positions matching TRBD1. The CDR3 length is 14 residues. The V gene's germline CDR1 is MNHNY and CDR2 SVGAGI (reference sequence). The V segment lost 8 bases and the J segment 5 bases; nucleotides outside the gene matches: 10. This chain's CDR3 is CASRNRGRGTEAFF. DNA of the CDR3: TGTGCCAGCCGGAACAGGGGGAGAGGAACTGAAGCTTTCTTT.